This T cell receptor beta chain was obtained from a study of CD8 T cells in ankylosing spondylitis (dated by TCRdb to the late 2010s). At the level of the whole study: The study profiled T cell receptor beta repertoires in healthy donors and ankylosing spondylitis patients to find disease-linked TCR variants. The whole study cohort included some 100 healthy donors and about two dozen ankylosing spondylitis patients. Samples of peripheral blood were taken, and for ankylosing spondylitis patients, synovial fluid was collected as well.

This clonotype has a single count. No antigen is known for it. Qualities for individual bases were not recorded, and no much larger clone is one base off. What the research found in general, with its limitations: Blood from ankylosing spondylitis patients appeared to be characterized by a TCR beta motif made up of several highly homologous amino acid variants. Some of the motif variants had been reported before in the synovial fluid and blood of reactive arthritis patients, a finding that suggests common disease-initiation mechanisms. In peripheral blood, the disease-linked clones were found at relatively low frequencies and had a CD8+ phenotype. Significant enrichment of the disease-linked clones was reported in matched synovial fluid samples from ankylosing spondylitis patients.

There are 15 amino acids in the CDR3, from cysteine to phenylalanine inclusive. Only the CDR3 DNA stays, 45 bases, in frame from base 1. The junction carries 11 bases between V and J, which are trimmed by 2 bases and 1 base respectively. Based on the germline V gene (reference sequence), the CDR1 and CDR2 sequences are MNHEY and SMNVEV. The sample was run on an Illumina HiSeq 2500. Quantitative 5'-RACE with molecular barcodes was used to prepare TCR beta libraries. Per the source publication's procedure: A new computational method, built on a probabilistic model of VDJ rearrangement, was used to identify disease-linked TCR variants. The raw public data were reprocessed by TCRdb itself: fastp quality trimming at Q25, MiXCR clonotype calling, in-frame beta chains only. Each entry merges the rows of one CDR3 protein and shows their most common DNA and genes. For this entry, the V and J calls and clone size follow TCRdb and not the study's own pipeline. The table for this sample lists under 250,000 distinct CDR3 sequences; 30% to 40% of them were counted only once. Clones ranked in the top ten supply roughly 4.2% of the sample.

The chain is encoded by TRBV27 joined to TRBJ2-5, with the identity of the D gene unclear. Sequenced input: blood, either unsorted or a sorted T cell fraction (not recorded which). The source is a male donor with ankylosing spondylitis or in good health (not recorded which). DNA sequence: TGTGCCAGCAGTTTACTCGCAGGAACCCAAGAGACCCAGTACTTC. Translation gives CASSLLAGTQETQYF.